This T cell receptor beta chain was observed in a study of long-term antiretroviral therapy in people with HIV. Trimming removed 0 bases at V and 7 bases at J, with 13 bases between. Looked up from germline, CDR1 is MNHEY and CDR2 is SMNVEV (reference sequence). The CDR3 spans 15 residues. The authors ran the immunoSEQ assay, v3.0, at survey level. The study targeted roughly 35,000-50,000 T-cell genomes per sample in sequencing. Here immunoSEQ multiplex PCR was the method, and the copy in TCRdb shows in-frame clones only, minus some. The sample shows approximately 27,000 clones, around 90% of them seen only once. General study results and limits: The repertoire was dominated at all time points by clones expanded before ART. Repertoires looked antigen-experienced, with only a slight naive shift after ART.

With regard to this clone: Its antigen remains unidentified.

This chain joins TRBV27 and TRBJ2-1; perhaps D is TRBD1 or TRBD2 (5 bases each). Sequencing used unsorted PBMCs, obtained 5.2 years after starting antiretroviral therapy. This receptor was taken from a woman in her thirties or forties with HIV. Here the CDR3 reads CASSLSWGPLNEQFF. CDR3 nucleotides: TGTGCCAGCAGTTTATCTTGGGGACCCCTTAATGAGCAGTTCTTC.